The rows below give T cell receptor beta chains drawn from one sample of a study of CD8+ T cells in alopecia areata. Assay used: immunoSEQ multiplex PCR; TCRdb lists only in-frame clones, some missing. This sample has a few hundred thousand clones, with about 57% found just once. The specimen comprised CD4+ T cells sorted from blood, sampled at week 4, from a patient treated with tofacitinib. The receptors originated from a human donor with alopecia areata. Each CDR3 is given with its conserved first and last residue.

CDR3 length: 13; J gene: TRBJ1-2; V gene: TRBV29-1; CDR3 protein: CSVEDPAGRGYTF
CDR3 length: 14; J gene: TRBJ1-2; V gene: TRBV19; CDR3 protein: CASSPGVRVSGYTF
CDR3 length: 16; J gene: TRBJ2-3; V gene: TRBV5-6; CDR3 protein: CASRSAGTGAVDTQYF
CDR3 length: 13; J gene: TRBJ1-1; V gene: TRBV1; CDR3 protein: CTSMGQGYPGAFF
CDR3 length: 14; J gene: TRBJ2-3; V gene: TRBV6-1; CDR3 protein: CATLEQGARDTQYF
CDR3 length: 15; J gene: TRBJ2-3; V gene: TRBV7-2; CDR3 protein: CASSPLRGGTDTQYF
CDR3 length: 13; J gene: TRBJ1-1; V gene: TRBV5-1; CDR3 protein: CASSLAGAVEAFF
CDR3 length: 14; J gene: TRBJ2-3; V gene: TRBV5-1; CDR3 protein: CASSQGQDTDTQYF
CDR3 length: 15; J gene: TRBJ1-1; V gene: TRBV29-1; CDR3 protein: CSVGETGARNTEAFF
CDR3 length: 15; J gene: TRBJ1-1; V gene: TRBV4-3; CDR3 protein: CASSQDRATNTEAFF
CDR3 length: 13; J gene: TRBJ1-1; V gene: TRBV5-1; CDR3 protein: CASSDAWDTEAFF
CDR3 length: 18; J gene: TRBJ2-1; V gene: TRBV7-2; CDR3 protein: CASSLAGLAGVNYNEQFF
CDR3 length: 16; J gene: TRBJ2-7; V gene: TRBV6-6; CDR3 protein: CASSPAGQWGIYEQYF
CDR3 length: 17; J gene: TRBJ1-1; V gene: TRBV5-1; CDR3 protein: CASSRRAGSGLNTEAFF
CDR3 length: 13; J gene: TRBJ2-7; V gene: TRBV5-1; CDR3 protein: CASSRQITYEQYF
CDR3 length: 14; J gene: TRBJ1-5; V gene: TRBV2; CDR3 protein: CASSLQGGNQPQHF
CDR3 length: 13; J gene: TRBJ2-7; V gene: TRBV18; CDR3 protein: CASSPSGGYEQYF
CDR3 length: 14; J gene: TRBJ1-1; V gene: TRBV21-1; CDR3 protein: CASSPRPVNTEAFF
CDR3 length: 16; J gene: TRBJ2-7; V gene: TRBV27; CDR3 protein: CASSPSAWGRTYEQYF
CDR3 length: 13; J gene: TRBJ2-3; V gene: TRBV29-1; CDR3 protein: CSVRRVGTDTQYF
CDR3 length: 17; J gene: TRBJ2-1; V gene: TRBV30; CDR3 protein: CAWSEAGLARTYNEQFF
CDR3 length: 15; J gene: TRBJ2-3; V gene: TRBV6-5; CDR3 protein: CASSPGTGSADTQYF
CDR3 length: 16; J gene: TRBJ1-1; V gene: TRBV11-3; CDR3 protein: CASSTWDLTGNTEAFF
CDR3 length: 13; J gene: TRBJ2-3; V gene: TRBV4-1; CDR3 protein: CASSQLTGDTQYF
CDR3 length: 15; J gene: TRBJ1-6; V gene: TRBV30; CDR3 protein: CAWNRRGRSNSPLHF
CDR3 length: 9; J gene: TRBJ1-2; V gene: TRBV20-1; CDR3 protein: CSAGDGYTF
CDR3 length: 14; J gene: TRBJ1-1; V gene: TRBV5-4; CDR3 protein: CASSFKWENTEAFF
CDR3 length: 12; J gene: TRBJ2-7; V gene: TRBV30; CDR3 protein: CAWSAGFREQYF
CDR3 length: 16; J gene: TRBJ2-4; V gene: TRBV19; CDR3 protein: CASSETGTGTKNIQYF
CDR3 length: 15; J gene: TRBJ1-5; V gene: TRBV12-5; CDR3 protein: CASGFGGGGNQPQHF
CDR3 length: 11; J gene: TRBJ1-4; V gene: TRBV30; CDR3 protein: CAWSGNGQGVF
CDR3 length: 12; J gene: TRBJ2-5; V gene: TRBV18; CDR3 protein: CASSRGQETQYF
CDR3 length: 16; J gene: TRBJ1-2; V gene: TRBV27; CDR3 protein: CASSSLQGQANYGYTF
CDR3 length: 12; J gene: TRBJ1-4; V gene: TRBV7-8; CDR3 protein: CASSLNFEKLFF
CDR3 length: 14; J gene: TRBJ2-7; V gene: TRBV2; CDR3 protein: CASSPAGQGEEQYF
CDR3 length: 16; J gene: TRBJ2-1; V gene: TRBV27; CDR3 protein: CASRRGLAGGDNEQFF
CDR3 length: 13; J gene: TRBJ1-2; V gene: TRBV5-1; CDR3 protein: CASSLADSYGYTF
CDR3 length: 13; J gene: TRBJ2-7; V gene: TRBV6-6; CDR3 protein: CASSSSDRSEQYF
CDR3 length: 14; J gene: TRBJ1-6; V gene: TRBV5-1; CDR3 protein: CASSRDRGASPLHF
CDR3 length: 14; J gene: TRBJ1-1; V gene: TRBV25-1; CDR3 protein: CASSEPGAAAEAFF
CDR3 length: 13; J gene: TRBJ2-7; V gene: TRBV4-3; CDR3 protein: CASSRTSRDEQYF
CDR3 length: 13; J gene: TRBJ1-2; V gene: TRBV30; CDR3 protein: CAWTGQLTYGYTF
CDR3 length: 14; J gene: TRBJ2-7; V gene: TRBV29-1; CDR3 protein: CSVYSSGGLYEQYF
CDR3 length: 16; J gene: TRBJ1-2; V gene: TRBV30; CDR3 protein: CAWSNPIDRGNYGYTF
CDR3 length: 16; J gene: TRBJ2-5; V gene: TRBV9; CDR3 protein: CASSVTSRGVGETQYF
CDR3 length: 14; J gene: TRBJ1-5; V gene: TRBV7-2; CDR3 protein: CASSSQGPWQPQHF
CDR3 length: 12; J gene: TRBJ1-1; V gene: TRBV7-9; CDR3 protein: CASSLMNTEAFF
CDR3 length: 15; J gene: TRBJ1-2; V gene: TRBV19; CDR3 protein: CASSIGTEGNYGYTF
CDR3 length: 13; J gene: TRBJ2-2; V gene: TRBV13; CDR3 protein: CASSGGNTGELFF
CDR3 length: 20; J gene: TRBJ1-1; V gene: TRBV23-1; CDR3 protein: CASSSRVLTANLFMNTEAFF
CDR3 length: 12; J gene: TRBJ1-4; V gene: TRBV2; CDR3 protein: CASRGTSEKLFF
CDR3 length: 14; J gene: TRBJ2-5; V gene: TRBV6-6; CDR3 protein: CASSRRRDEETQYF
CDR3 length: 17; J gene: TRBJ2-7; V gene: TRBV5-1; CDR3 protein: CASSLESRGRGVYEQYF
CDR3 length: 15; J gene: TRBJ1-6; V gene: TRBV29-1; CDR3 protein: CSVYLSSGANSPLHF